The next 3 T cell receptor beta chains were all read from a single sample in a study of T cells in Graves' hyperthyroidism and ophthalmopathy. Amplification yielded TCR beta CDR3 regions, with RNA transcripts as the source. A first-round RT-PCR of the TCR CDR3 used the HTBI primer set. One entry per CDR3 protein, called by TCRdb with MiXCR from the multiplex PCR reads. Of around 300,000 distinct CDR3 sequences listed, roughly a fifth were seen once; the top ten hold 39%. The sample taken for sequencing was blood. These receptors were obtained from a man aged 50-59 years with Graves' ophthalmopathy.

This clonotype showed up many times. The rearrangement uses TRBV28 and TRBJ2-1; 8 bases map to TRBD2. This CDR3 comprises 14 residues. Looked up from germline, CDR1 is MDHEN and CDR2 is SYDVKM. V shed 6 bases, J shed 6 bases, and the junction held 7 bases outside the gene matches. The CDR3 DNA reads TGTGCCAGCAGACAGTCGGGAGGGCGCAATGAGCAGTTCTTC. This sequence encodes CASRQSGGRNEQFF. The entire variable domain, with the rest obtained from reference TRBV28 and TRBJ2-1, is as follows: DVKVTQSSRYLVKRTGEKVFLECVQDMDHENMFWYRQDPGLGLRLIYFSYDVKMKEKGDIPEGYSVSREKKERFSLILESASTNQTSMYLCASRQSGGRNEQFFGPGTRLTVL.

V usage is TRBV20-1 and J usage is TRBJ1-6, with D unclear. CDR1 is DFQATT and CDR2 is SNEGSKA in the germline V gene (reference sequence). The CDR3 is 13 residues long. The V end was cut by 5 bases, the J end by 5 bases, with 10 bases between. CDR3 in amino acids: CSAVREDNSPLHF. The CDR3 region has the DNA TGCAGTGCTGTCCGGGAAGATAATTCACCCCTCCACTTT.

The chain couples TRBV6-4 to TRBJ1-1; a weak D match, TRBD1 (5 bases). The germline V gene encodes CDR1 MRHNA and CDR2 SNTAGT. The CDR3 totals 13 residues. The germline V and J ends were trimmed by 4 bases and 7 bases, with 13 bases remaining between them. The DNA for the CDR3 is TGTGCCAGCAGTGGAAGGGACGGACTTGAAGCTTTCTTT. Protein product: CASSGRDGLEAFF.